The 13 T cell receptor beta chains in this list originate from one sample, sequenced in a study of blood T cell repertoires in COVID-19 (dated by TCRdb to about 2020). Receptor libraries were prepared by the immunoSEQ multiplex PCR assay. TCRdb re-hosts the immuneACCESS table, in-frame sequences only. Its copies lack some clones; in the studies checked, an unresolved V gene accounts for under half of them, and the cause for the rest is not known. In this sample the table shows 310,000 or so clones, about 88% of which occur a single time. About 9.9% of the sample is in the top ten clones. Source material: PBMCs or T cells enriched from blood (not recorded which). The receptor set was obtained from a woman aged 40 to 50 who had recovered from COVID-19.

This chain connects TRBV18 to TRBJ2-3; 7 bases match TRBD1. Trimming cost V 5 bases and J 4 bases; bases outside gene matches: 15. Germline V gives CDR1 KGHSH, CDR2 LQKENI. This CDR3 spans 17 amino acids. CDR3 in DNA: TGTGCCAGCTCATCTACAGGGGTCCGAGGAGGCCCAGATACGCAGTATTTT. It encodes CASSSTGVRGGPDTQYF. The full variable domain, its missing parts supplied by reference TRBV18 and TRBJ2-3, is NAGVMQNPRHLVRRRGQEARLRCSPMKGHSHVYWYRQLPEEGLKFMVYLQKENIIDESGMPKERFSAEFPKEGPSILRIQQVVRGDSAAYFCASSSTGVRGGPDTQYFGPGTRLTVL.

The genes are TRBV7-3 and TRBJ2-3; weak D call: TRBD2 (6 bases). V gave up 5 bases and J gave up 4 bases, with 10 bases separating them. Per germline, CDR1 SGHTA and CDR2 FQGTGA. CDR3 length: 13 residues. The CDR3 protein is CASSTGTPDTQYF. CDR3 nucleotides: TGTGCCAGCAGCACCGGGACTCCAGATACGCAGTATTTT.

The sample holds one count of this clone. The gene calls are TRBV2 and TRBJ2-2; D uncertain. V lost 6 bases to trimming and J lost 2 bases, with 10 bases between them. The CDR3 sequence is 14 residues long. Germline V gives CDR1 SNHLY, CDR2 FYNNEI. This chain's CDR3 is CASRAGPNTGELFF. DNA of the CDR3: TGTGCCAGCAGAGCTGGTCCCAACACCGGGGAGCTGTTTTTT.

The V call is TRBV13, the J call TRBJ2-1; possibly TRBD1 for D (6 bases). The CDR3 spans 14 residues. V was cut by 5 bases and J by 5 bases, with 13 bases left in between. The V gene's germline CDR1 is PRHDT and CDR2 FYEKMQ (reference sequence). The CDR3 DNA reads TGTGCCAGCAGCATCCGGACAGACCACAATGAGCAGTTCTTC. Translation gives CASSIRTDHNEQFF.

This chain uses TRBV7-9 with TRBJ2-1; possible D gene TRBD2, 5 bases. Germline lookup yields CDR1 SEHNR and CDR2 FQNEAQ (reference sequence). The CDR3 covers 12 residues. Between the trimmed V and J ends, which lost 5 bases and 10 bases, there was a span of 12 bases. The CDR3 nucleotides are TGTGCCAGCAGCCCCCCACCGGGGGAGCAGTTCTTC. As protein: CASSPPPGEQFF.

The rearrangement uses TRBV6-2 or TRBV6-3 and TRBJ2-3, with D maybe TRBD1 (5 bases). Trimming shortened V by 4 bases and J by 11 bases, and 10 bases separated the two germline ends. This CDR3 region has 11 residues. The germline gives CDR1 MNHEY, CDR2 SVGEGT. CDR3 protein: CASSSGLVQYF. CDR3 nucleotide sequence: TGTGCCAGCAGTTCAGGGCTTGTGCAGTATTTT.

The V gene is TRBV9, the J gene TRBJ2-4; D ambiguous. The V gene lost 1 base and the J gene lost 0 bases, with 8 bases spanning the gap. The CDR3 contains 15 residues. The germline gives CDR1 SGDLS, CDR2 YYNGEE. The CDR3 region is CASSVTAGAKNIQYF. In nucleotides, the CDR3 is TGTGCCAGCAGCGTAACCGCCGGAGCCAAAAACATTCAGTACTTC. Full variable domain (missing parts from reference TRBV9 and TRBJ2-4): DSGVTQTPKHLITATGQRVTLRCSPRSGDLSVYWYQQSLDQGLQFLIQYYNGEERAKGNILERFSAQQFPDLHSELNLSSLELGDSALYFCASSVTAGAKNIQYFGAGTRLSVL.

The gene calls are TRBV2 and TRBJ2-7; no clear D. The CDR3 has 15 amino acids. Germline assignment: CDR1 SNHLY and CDR2 FYNNEI. The V and J ends lost 2 bases and 0 bases respectively, with 11 bases between them. The CDR3 sequence: CASSESNPSSYEQYF. CDR3 bases: TGTGCCAGCAGTGAATCTAACCCGAGCTCCTACGAGCAGTACTTC. Full variable domain (missing parts from reference TRBV2 and TRBJ2-7): EPEVTQTPSHQVTQMGQEVILRCVPISNHLYFYWYRQILGQKVEFLVSFYNNEISEKSEIFDDQFSVERPDGSNFTLKIRSTKLEDSAMYFCASSESNPSSYEQYFGPGTRLTVT.

The rearrangement joins TRBV12-3 or TRBV12-4 to TRBJ2-7; possibly TRBD2 for D (5 bases). CDR3 size: 13 residues. V shed 6 bases and J shed 4 bases, with 13 bases lying between them. CDR3 bases: TGTGCCAGCAGCGAACTAGAGGAGTACGAGCAGTACTTC. Its protein is CASSELEEYEQYF.

The CDR3 nucleotides are TGTGCCAGCAGCGGGACTAGTGTGAACGAGCAGTTCTTC. This translates into CASSGTSVNEQFF. The chain recombines TRBV5-6 with TRBJ2-1; 8 nucleotides align to TRBD2. V lost 4 bases and J lost 10; bases outside the gene matches: 7. The CDR3 loop spans 13 amino acids. Germline CDR1 reads SGHDT; CDR2 reads YYEEEE.

The rearrangement joins TRBV6-2 or TRBV6-3 to TRBJ1-2; D gene unclear. The V gene lost 2 bases and the J gene lost 7 bases, with 14 bases spanning the gap. The germline CDR1 and CDR2 sequences are MNHEY and SVGEGT. The CDR3 consists of 14 residues. CDR3 DNA sequence: TGTGCCAGCAGTTACCACGGGGAGACGGTTGGCTACACCTTC. Translating it yields CASSYHGETVGYTF.

The chain links TRBV7-8 to TRBJ1-5; D gene ambiguous. Between the trimmed V and J ends, which lost 2 bases and 2 bases, there was a span of 16 bases. Germline-derived CDR1 and CDR2 are SGHVS and FQNEAQ. The CDR3 contains 17 residues. The CDR3 DNA reads as TGTGCCAGCAGCTTAAGTTGGAGAGGAGGTGGCAATCAGCCCCAGCATTTT. Translating gives CASSLSWRGGGNQPQHF.

This clone has just one count. The J gene is TRBJ2-7, the V gene TRBV6-2 or TRBV6-3; 9 nucleotides align to TRBD2. Per germline, CDR1 MNHEY and CDR2 SVGEGT. V shed 5 bases and J 6 bases; nucleotides not matched to a gene: 8. This CDR3 comprises 14 residues. The CDR3 region is CASSIIAGVGEQYF. CDR3 nucleotide sequence: TGTGCCAGCAGTATTATAGCGGGAGTAGGCGAGCAGTACTTC.